The entry below describes one TCR beta chain. Its antigen is currently unknown. This sample was included in a study of beta chain features in type 1 diabetes. Study-wide results and caveats: Insertion counts at VDJ junctions were lower in type 1 diabetes patients, who also showed more deletions there. For Type 1 diabetes patients, all four CD4+ subsets carried TCRB CDR3s that were moderately but significantly shorter.

Sort purity for all populations was recorded as exceeding 98%. The whole isolated RNA underwent reverse transcription, so sequencing captured expressed TCRB transcripts. Clones were sequenced by immunoSEQ multiplex PCR, and TCRdb holds only the in-frame ones, with some missing. Of about 650,000 clones listed, around 12% are singletons. The germline CDR1 and CDR2 sequences are MDHEN and SYDVKM. The CDR3 has 12 residues. The V gene lost 6 bases and the J gene lost 8 bases, with 11 bases spanning the gap. The V and J genes are TRBV28 and TRBJ2-1; the D call may be TRBD1 or TRBD2 (5 bases each). Sequencing was performed on naive CD4+ T cells from blood. This TCR derives from a young man with type 1 diabetes. The CDR3 DNA sequence: TGTGCCAGCAGCATCCGGGGCTATGAGCAGTTCTTC. Encoded protein: CASSIRGYEQFF. The variable domain in full, completed from reference TRBV28 and TRBJ2-1, reads DVKVTQSSRYLVKRTGEKVFLECVQDMDHENMFWYRQDPGLGLRLIYFSYDVKMKEKGDIPEGYSVSREKKERFSLILESASTNQTSMYLCASSIRGYEQFFGPGTRLTVL.